The clone carrying this T cell receptor (beta chain) was seen many times. No antigen is known for it. The data originate from a study of T-cell memory formation after mild COVID-19. Study-level background: Across donors, TCR clusters were largely donor specific. Whole-study results and caveats: Balance between CD4 and CD8 was seen in clones contracting day 15 to 85, and a CD4+ lean was seen in later expanders.

Constant-segment primers were used for 5'RACE, and the resulting TCR alpha and TCR beta cDNA libraries carried sample barcodes and UMIs. Via MiXCR, TCRdb re-called the 5' RACE reads, giving one row per CDR3 protein. The sample shows 260,000 or so distinct CDR3 sequences, 16% of them seen only once. Germline V lookup: CDR1 SGHRS, CDR2 YFSETQ. V lost 1 base and J 1 base, leaving 13 bases between the germline ends. This CDR3 has 16 amino acids. The sample consisted of PBMCs or a T cell subset sorted from them (not recorded which). J is TRBJ2-3 and V is TRBV5-1; the D is unclear. This TCR came from a man between 18 and 35 years old who had mild COVID-19 (a few samples of this study predate the infection). Cell type and time point are not known. The CDR3: CASSLYDRLRTDTQYF. CDR3 in DNA: TGCGCCAGCAGCTTGTATGATCGGCTCCGCACAGATACGCAGTATTTT.